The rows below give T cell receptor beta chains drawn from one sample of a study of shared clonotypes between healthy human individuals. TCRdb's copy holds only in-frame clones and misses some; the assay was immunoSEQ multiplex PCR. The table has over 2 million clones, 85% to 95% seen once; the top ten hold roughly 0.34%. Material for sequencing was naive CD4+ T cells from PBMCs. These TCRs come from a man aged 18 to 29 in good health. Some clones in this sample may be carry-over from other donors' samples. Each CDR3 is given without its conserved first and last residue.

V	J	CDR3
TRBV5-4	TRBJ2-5	ASSRPGQGVETQY
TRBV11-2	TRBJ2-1	ASNKGLAGDNEQF
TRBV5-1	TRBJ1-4	ASSPGTENEKLF
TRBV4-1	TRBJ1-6	ASSQDWRGRTYNSPLH
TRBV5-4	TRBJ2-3	ASSSGTSGTDTQY
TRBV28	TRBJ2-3	ASSFPGATTDTQY
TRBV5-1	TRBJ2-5	ASSLAGQQETQY
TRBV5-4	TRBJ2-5	ASSFNRGQETQY
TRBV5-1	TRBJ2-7	ASSLRGYEQY
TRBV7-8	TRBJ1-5	ASSGGQGHQPQH
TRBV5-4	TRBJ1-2	ASTTGGAGNYGYT
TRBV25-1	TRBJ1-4	ASSDSSGAGEKLF
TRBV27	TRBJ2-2	ASSTTGLAANTGELF
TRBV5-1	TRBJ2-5	ASSRTALSGQETQY
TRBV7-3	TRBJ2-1	ASSTGLANNEQF
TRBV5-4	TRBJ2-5	ASSWGRYQETQY
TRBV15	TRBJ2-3	ATSRAGGPPDTQY
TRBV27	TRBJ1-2	ASRMDREKGRDGYT
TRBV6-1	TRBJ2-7	ASSEAGTVYEQY
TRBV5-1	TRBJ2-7	ASSLGPEYEQY
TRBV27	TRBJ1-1	ASIRNWGVRGTEAF
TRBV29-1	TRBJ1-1	SVESWGRGTEAF
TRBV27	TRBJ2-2	ASRPGLAGAGELF
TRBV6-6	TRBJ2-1	ASSYDGNNEQF
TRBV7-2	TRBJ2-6	ASSTDRTGANVLT
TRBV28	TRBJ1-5	ASSLDRGYNQPQH
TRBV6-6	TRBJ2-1	ASSQTVNEQF
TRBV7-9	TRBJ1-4	ASSRTGNEKLF
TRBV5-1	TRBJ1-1	ASSLNGGRDTEAF
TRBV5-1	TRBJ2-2	ASRERGGNTGELF
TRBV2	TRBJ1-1	ASSRGVDTEAF
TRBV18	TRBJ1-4	ASSPRLQDEKLF
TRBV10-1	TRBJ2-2	ASSEGRAGELF
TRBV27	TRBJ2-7	ASSLRRGPPPEQY
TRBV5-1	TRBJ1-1	ASSLLEGYTEAF
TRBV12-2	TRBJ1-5	ASRSIGQPQH
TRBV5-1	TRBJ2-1	ASSSTSGRSEAEQF
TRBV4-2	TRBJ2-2	ASSQPERRANTGELF
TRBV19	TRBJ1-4	ASSTHRRTSEKLF
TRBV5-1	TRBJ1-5	ASSLAGGGGNQPQH
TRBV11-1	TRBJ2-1	ASSLGPTAF
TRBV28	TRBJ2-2	ASSLSQGALNGELF
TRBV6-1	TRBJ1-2	ASGPRSLSVGYT
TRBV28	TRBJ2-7	ASSPAGGPLEQY
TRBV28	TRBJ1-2	ASSPTGGASYGYT
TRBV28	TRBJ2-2	ASGEQGSAGELF
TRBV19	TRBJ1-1	ASSLSQMNTEAF
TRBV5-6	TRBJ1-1	ASSSWDTEAF
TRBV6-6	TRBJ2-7	ASTHGGGSPYEQY
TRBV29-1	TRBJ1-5	SVLWGMNQPQH
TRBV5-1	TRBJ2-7	ASSLAVTSVDTYEQY
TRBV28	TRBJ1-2	ASSLVAGGDYGYT